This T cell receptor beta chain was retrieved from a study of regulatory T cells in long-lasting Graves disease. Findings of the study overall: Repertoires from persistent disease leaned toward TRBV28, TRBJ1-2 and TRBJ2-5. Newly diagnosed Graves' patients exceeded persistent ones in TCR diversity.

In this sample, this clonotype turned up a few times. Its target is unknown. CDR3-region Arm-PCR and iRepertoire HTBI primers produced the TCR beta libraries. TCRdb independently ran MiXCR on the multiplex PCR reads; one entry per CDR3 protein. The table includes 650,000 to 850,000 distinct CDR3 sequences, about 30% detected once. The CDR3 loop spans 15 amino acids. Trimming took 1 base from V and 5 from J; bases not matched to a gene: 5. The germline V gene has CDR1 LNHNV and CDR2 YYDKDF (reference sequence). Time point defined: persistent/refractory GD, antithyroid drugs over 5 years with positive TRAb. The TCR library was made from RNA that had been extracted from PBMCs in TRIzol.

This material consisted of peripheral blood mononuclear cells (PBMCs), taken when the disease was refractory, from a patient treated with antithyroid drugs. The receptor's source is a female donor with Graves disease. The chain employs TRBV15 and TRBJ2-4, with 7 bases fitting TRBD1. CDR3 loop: CATSRGRGRENIQYF. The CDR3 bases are TGTGCCACCAGCAGAGGTAGGGGGCGCGAAAACATTCAGTACTTC.